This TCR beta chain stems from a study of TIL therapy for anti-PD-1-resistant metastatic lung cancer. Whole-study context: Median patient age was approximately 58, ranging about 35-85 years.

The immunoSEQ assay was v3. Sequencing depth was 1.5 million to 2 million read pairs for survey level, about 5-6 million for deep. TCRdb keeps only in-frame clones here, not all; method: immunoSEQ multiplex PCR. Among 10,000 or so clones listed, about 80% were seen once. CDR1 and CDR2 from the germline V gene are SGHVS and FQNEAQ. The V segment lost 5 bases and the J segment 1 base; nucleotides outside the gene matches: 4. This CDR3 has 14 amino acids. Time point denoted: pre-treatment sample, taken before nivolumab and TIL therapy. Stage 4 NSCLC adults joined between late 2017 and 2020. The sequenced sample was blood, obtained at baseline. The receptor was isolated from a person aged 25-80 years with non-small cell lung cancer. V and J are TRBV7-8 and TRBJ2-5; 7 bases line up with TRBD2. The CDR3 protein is CASSLRTSQETQYF. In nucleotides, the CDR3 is TGTGCCAGCAGCCTTCGGACTAGCCAAGAGACCCAGTACTTC.